The entry below describes one T cell receptor (beta chain). Sequencing libraries for TCR beta were prepared with iRepertoire HTBI primers and Arm-PCR of CDR3 regions. TCRdb fed the multiplex PCR reads into MiXCR, producing one record per CDR3 protein. Of 390,000 or so distinct CDR3 sequences listed, roughly 20% are singletons. Time point denoted: persistent/refractory GD, antithyroid drugs over 5 years with positive TRAb. Extracted PBMC RNA gave rise to the TCR library. The data originate from a study of regulatory T cells in long-lasting Graves disease. Germline V gene lookup returns CDR1 MNHNS and CDR2 SASEGT. The CDR3 spans 16 residues. Between the trimmed V and J ends, which lost 3 bases and 0 bases, there was a span of 12 bases.

The chain links TRBV6-1 to TRBJ2-1; TRBD2 might be the D (6 bases). The sequencing used peripheral blood mononuclear cells (PBMCs), collected when the disease was refractory, from a patient treated with antithyroid drugs. The TCR comes from a woman aged 40 to 50 with Graves disease. The CDR3 region has the DNA TGTGCCAGCAGTGACCCGGGAGTAAACTCCTACAATGAGCAGTTCTTC. Residues: CASSDPGVNSYNEQFF.